The 2 T cell receptor beta chains given below trace back to one sample, sequenced in a study of cytomegalovirus exposure and HLA in healthy donors. Researchers ran the PCR with 60 Vbeta and 13 Jbeta primers. The assay was immunoSEQ multiplex PCR, and TCRdb's table has in-frame clones only and misses some. The table shows around 150,000 clones, with less than 85% occurring only once. The sequencing input was PBMCs. The receptors originated from a man aged 40-49 years in good health and CMV-seronegative.

The V gene is TRBV11-3, the J gene TRBJ2-5; the D gene is possibly TRBD2 (6 bases). Germline CDR1 SGHNT, CDR2 YENEEA. This CDR3 contains 14 residues. The ends were cut back, 5 bases at V and 2 bases at J, with 12 bases in the middle. CDR3 in DNA: TGTGCCAGCAGCCGAGGGACTCGGCAAGAGACCCAGTACTTC. Amino acid sequence: CASSRGTRQETQYF.

This clone was found a few times. The chain uses TRBV29-1 and TRBJ2-5; possible D gene TRBD2, 5 bases. Germline V gene lookup returns CDR1 SQVTM and CDR2 ANQGSEA. Trimming shortened V by 2 bases and J by 5 bases, and 9 bases separated the two germline ends. There are 12 residues in the CDR3. DNA for the CDR3: TGCAGCGTTGAAACTGGCGGGGAGACCCAGTACTTC. Translated: CSVETGGETQYF.